The rows below give T cell receptor beta chains drawn from one sample of a study of T cells after yellow fever vaccination. TCRdb used MiXCR to reprocess the 5' RACE reads, holding one entry per CDR3 protein. Seen here are some 200,000 distinct CDR3 sequences, around 10% observed once, and the top ten hold 36%. The starting material was CD8+ T cells sorted from PBMCs, obtained 15 days after the yellow fever booster vaccination. Source of these receptors: a man younger than 35 who received the YFV17D yellow fever vaccine. Each CDR3 is given with its conserved first and last residue. A D gene is named only where the DNA matches it firmly. Clone size is not always given. Where it is, it says once, few, many or a class for expanded clones.

17 | - | few | TRBJ1-4 | TRBV15 | CATSRDLGGELGEKLFF | TGTGCCACCAGCAGAGATCTCGGTGGGGAGTTAGGGGAAAAACTGTTTTTT
15 | TRBD1 | few | TRBJ2-7 | TRBV5-1 | CTSSLEQGANYEQYF | TGCACCAGCAGCTTGGAGCAGGGGGCGAACTACGAGCAGTACTTC
15 | - | - | TRBJ1-1 | TRBV7-9 | CASSPQGRANTEAFF | TGTGCCAGCAGCCCCCAGGGCAGGGCCAACACTGAAGCTTTCTTT
15 | - | - | TRBJ2-3 | TRBV4-1 | CASSQDSLGTDTQYF | TGCGCCAGCAGCCAAGATTCGCTAGGCACAGATACGCAGTATTTT
14 | - | - | TRBJ2-3 | TRBV7-9 | CASSLAQARGTQYF | TGTGCCAGCAGCTTAGCGCAAGCTCGCGGTACGCAGTATTTT
10 | - | few | TRBJ2-3 | TRBV24-1 | CSQGGYTQYF | TGTTCACAAGGGGGATATACGCAGTATTTT
14 | - | - | TRBJ1-4 | TRBV4-3 | CVSSQVMDGEKLFF | TGCGTCAGCAGCCAAGTAATGGACGGCGAAAAACTGTTTTTT
14 | - | - | TRBJ2-1 | TRBV28 | CASSLYSSYNEQFF | TGTGCCAGCAGTTTGTACAGCTCCTACAATGAGCAGTTCTTC
16 | TRBD2 | - | TRBJ2-3 | TRBV9 | CASSVSAGGSTDTQYF | TGTGCCAGCAGCGTTTCGGCGGGGGGGAGCACAGATACGCAGTATTTT
13 | TRBD2 | - | TRBJ2-1 | TRBV29-1 | CSESSGGGGEQFF | TGCAGCGAATCTAGCGGGGGGGGAGGAGAGCAGTTCTTC
14 | TRBD1 | - | TRBJ1-2 | TRBV27 | CASSFQGAGYGYTF | TGTGCCAGCAGTTTTCAGGGGGCTGGCTATGGCTACACCTTC
12 | - | - | TRBJ1-1 | TRBV19 | CASISENTEAFF | TGTGCCAGTATCTCAGAGAACACTGAAGCTTTCTTT
14 | - | - | TRBJ2-5 | TRBV7-8 | CASSLPMGAETQYF | TGTGCCAGCAGCCTACCAATGGGCGCGGAGACCCAGTACTTC
13 | - | many | TRBJ2-5 | TRBV5-1 | CASSSAGEETQYF | TGCGCCAGCAGCTCGGCCGGTGAAGAGACCCAGTACTTC
16 | - | few | TRBJ2-3 | TRBV10-3 | CAISGDRGGGTDTQYF | TGTGCCATCAGTGGGGACCGAGGAGGGGGCACAGATACGCAGTATTTT
15 | TRBD2 | - | TRBJ2-5 | TRBV28 | CASSEIRGGPETQYF | TGTGCCAGCAGTGAAATTCGGGGGGGCCCGGAGACCCAGTACTTC
16 | TRBD2 | few | TRBJ2-3 | TRBV4-2 | CASSQDPASGTDTQYF | TGTGCCAGCAGCCAAGATCCGGCTAGCGGGACAGATACGCAGTATTTT
15 | TRBD1 | few | TRBJ1-2 | TRBV5-1 | CASSSTGGEHYGYTF | TGCGCCAGCAGCTCTACAGGGGGTGAGCACTATGGCTACACCTTC
15 | TRBD1 | few | TRBJ2-1 | TRBV9 | CASSVGDRLYNEQFF | TGTGCCAGCAGCGTAGGGGACAGATTATACAATGAGCAGTTCTTC
14 | - | - | TRBJ2-3 | TRBV4-3 | CASSRGQYTDTQYF | TGCGCCAGCAGCAGAGGGCAGTACACAGATACGCAGTATTTT
15 | - | few | TRBJ1-2 | TRBV3-1 | CASSPSLGGAYGYTF | TGTGCCAGCAGCCCATCCCTAGGGGGGGCATATGGCTACACCTTC
14 | TRBD2 | few | TRBJ2-3 | TRBV29-1 | CSVDERGGTDTQYF | TGCAGCGTTGACGAGCGGGGGGGCACAGATACGCAGTATTTT